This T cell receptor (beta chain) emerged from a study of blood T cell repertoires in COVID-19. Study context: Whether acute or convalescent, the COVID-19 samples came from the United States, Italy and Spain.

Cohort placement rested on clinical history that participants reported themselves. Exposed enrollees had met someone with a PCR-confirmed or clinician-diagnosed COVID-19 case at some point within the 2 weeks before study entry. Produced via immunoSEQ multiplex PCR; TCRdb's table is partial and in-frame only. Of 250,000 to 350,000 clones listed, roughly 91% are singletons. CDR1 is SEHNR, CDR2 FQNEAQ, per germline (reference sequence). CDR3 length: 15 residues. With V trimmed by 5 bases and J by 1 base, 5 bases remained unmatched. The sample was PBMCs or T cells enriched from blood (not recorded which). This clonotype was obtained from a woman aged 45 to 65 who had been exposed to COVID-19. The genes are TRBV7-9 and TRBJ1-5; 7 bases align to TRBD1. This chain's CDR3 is CASSTDRESNQPQHF. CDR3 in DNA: TGTGCCAGCAGCACTGACAGGGAAAGCAATCAGCCCCAGCATTTT.